The 20 T cell receptor beta chains given below trace back to one sample, sequenced in a study of T cell clones after liver transplantation. TCRdb keeps only in-frame clones here, not all; method: immunoSEQ multiplex PCR. The sample lists over 100,000 clones; 75% to 90% were seen once. The sequencing used CD4+ T cells from blood, collected before liver transplant. The receptors derive from a human donor who received a liver transplant.

The rearrangement uses TRBV6-5 and TRBJ2-1, with 11 bases fitting TRBD1. Germline assignment: CDR1 MNHEY and CDR2 SVGAGI. V dropped 6 bases and J dropped 8; count of bases not matched to a gene: 6. This CDR3 comprises 14 residues. DNA for the CDR3: TGTGCCAGCAGCGGGACAGGGGGTAGGCATGAGCAGTTCTTC. The encoded protein is CASSGTGGRHEQFF.

The V call is TRBV18, the J call TRBJ2-2; D is undetermined. The germline V and J ends were trimmed by 3 bases and 2 bases, with 7 bases remaining between them. The V gene's germline CDR1 is KGHSH and CDR2 LQKENI. This CDR3 has 14 amino acids. The CDR3 is CASSPWVNTGELFF. The DNA for the CDR3 is TGTGCCAGCTCACCCTGGGTAAACACCGGGGAGCTGTTTTTT.

The rearrangement joins TRBV2 to TRBJ1-2, with D possibly matching TRBD1 (5 bases). Trimming shortened V by 3 bases and J by 7 bases, and 9 bases separated the two germline ends. The CDR3 spans 12 residues. Germline assignment: CDR1 SNHLY and CDR2 FYNNEI. CDR3 nucleotides: TGTGCCAGCAGTGAGTTTGGGGCTGGCTACACCTTC. It encodes CASSEFGAGYTF.

This clone was seen a few times. The chain employs TRBV10-2 and TRBJ2-6, with a possible D match to TRBD1 (6 bases). Deletions cut 3 bases from V and 4 bases from J, with 19 bases between. The germline CDR1 and CDR2 sequences are WSHSY and SAAADI. The CDR3 loop spans 18 amino acids. CDR3 protein: CASSEGGHGAGGANVLTF. The CDR3 DNA follows: TGCGCCAGCAGTGAAGGGGGACACGGGGCCGGCGGGGCCAACGTCCTGACTTTC.

This chain joins TRBV6-5 and TRBJ1-1, with D perhaps TRBD1 (6 bases). Germline CDR1 and CDR2: MNHEY and SVGAGI. The CDR3 is 15 amino acids. V was clipped by 0 bases and J by 5 bases, with 13 bases between them. The DNA of the CDR3 is TGTGCCAGCAGTTACTCGACCCAGGGGCGTACTGAAGCTTTCTTT. Protein sequence: CASSYSTQGRTEAFF.

This clone showed up just once. The chain recombines TRBV18 with TRBJ1-5, with unresolved D. V was shortened by 2 bases and J by 0 bases, with 11 bases between the two germline ends. CDR3 length: 16 amino acids. Germline V gene data show CDR1 as KGHSH and CDR2 as LQKENI. The CDR3 loop reads CASSPYDEGSNQPQHF. The CDR3 nucleotides read TGTGCCAGCTCACCATATGACGAGGGTAGCAATCAGCCCCAGCATTTT.

The rearrangement joins TRBV11-2 to TRBJ1-2; D unclear. The germline V gene encodes CDR1 SGHAT and CDR2 FQNNGV. Trimming pared 5 bases from V and 8 bases from J, leaving 24 bases between. The CDR3 spans 16 residues. The CDR3 is CASSPPDRGLKGGYTF. In DNA, the CDR3 is TGTGCCAGCAGCCCCCCCGACCGGGGTTTAAAAGGCGGCTACACCTTC.

The chain has TRBV27 and TRBJ2-7, with D unclear. Deletions cut 8 bases from V and 9 bases from J, with 17 bases between. The germline V gene encodes CDR1 MNHEY and CDR2 SMNVEV (reference sequence). The CDR3 extends over 12 amino acids. CDR3 amino acids: CASGVVGLRQYF. CDR3 DNA: TGTGCCAGCGGGGTAGTAGGGCTGCGGCAGTACTTC.

The gene calls are TRBV5-1 and TRBJ1-2, with unresolved D. The V end was cut by 3 bases, the J end by 0 bases, with 6 bases between. CDR1 is SGHRS, CDR2 YFSETQ, per germline. The length of the CDR3 is 13 residues. The CDR3 reads CASSSTPNYGYTF. The DNA for the CDR3 is TGCGCCAGCAGCTCGACACCTAACTATGGCTACACCTTC.

The chain combines TRBV27 with TRBJ1-2, with unresolved D. V lost 9 bases to trimming and J lost 2 bases, with 19 bases between them. The germline V gene has CDR1 MNHEY and CDR2 SMNVEV (reference sequence). This CDR3 region has 15 residues. Here the CDR3 reads CARPSYAQVNYGYTF. CDR3 nucleotides: TGTGCCAGACCTTCATACGCTCAGGTAAACTATGGCTACACCTTC.

The chain carries TRBV7-9 and TRBJ1-4; possible D gene TRBD1, 5 bases. The length of the CDR3 is 14 residues. The germline gives CDR1 SEHNR, CDR2 FQNEAQ (reference sequence). The V and J ends lost 4 bases and 3 bases respectively, with 9 bases between them. The CDR3 region has the DNA TGTGCCAGCAGCTCTACGGGGGCTAATGAAAAACTGTTTTTT. It encodes CASSSTGANEKLFF.

The V and J genes are TRBV11-2 and TRBJ2-1; 7 bases agree with TRBD1. V lost 0 bases to trimming and J lost 0 bases; unmatched junction nucleotides: 2. This CDR3 region has 16 residues. Per germline, CDR1 SGHAT and CDR2 FQNNGV. The CDR3 region is CASSLDRDSSYNEQFF. The CDR3, as DNA: TGTGCCAGCAGCTTAGATCGGGACAGCTCCTACAATGAGCAGTTCTTC.

The gene calls are TRBV6-1 and TRBJ2-2; maybe TRBD2 (5 bases). Germline lookup yields CDR1 MNHNS and CDR2 SASEGT. The germline V and J ends were trimmed by 2 bases and 0 bases, with 13 bases remaining between them. CDR3 length equals 17 residues. The CDR3 region is CASSESWRQTNTGELFF. As DNA, the CDR3 is TGTGCCAGCAGTGAATCCTGGAGGCAGACGAACACCGGGGAGCTGTTTTTT.

V is TRBV5-1 and J is TRBJ2-1, with 7 bases lining up with TRBD2. J lost 12 bases, V lost 0 bases, and 12 bases had no gene match. The CDR3 consists of 15 residues. Germline V lookup: CDR1 SGHRS, CDR2 YFSETQ. The CDR3 loop reads CASSLGSPAGEAQFF. The DNA of the CDR3 is TGCGCCAGCAGCTTGGGAAGCCCCGCGGGGGAGGCGCAGTTCTTC.

The V gene is TRBV28, the J gene TRBJ1-5, with D hard to call. The germline V gene encodes CDR1 MDHEN and CDR2 SYDVKM. There are 16 residues in the CDR3. Trimming took 5 bases from V and 1 from J, leaving 15 bases between them. The CDR3 sequence is CASSVPYQDSNQPQHF. CDR3 sequence (DNA): TGTGCCAGCAGTGTCCCTTACCAGGACAGCAATCAGCCCCAGCATTTT.

CDR3 coding DNA: TGTGCCAGCAGCTTCTACATGGGCTTAGAGCTGTTTTTT. This gives the protein CASSFYMGLELFF. This chain uses TRBV7-9 with TRBJ2-2; no reliable D call. V dropped 3 bases and J dropped 11 bases, with 13 bases sitting between them. The CDR3 loop spans 13 amino acids. In germline, CDR1 is SEHNR, CDR2 FQNEAQ (reference sequence).

The chain couples TRBV5-1 to TRBJ1-5, with D uncertain. Deletions cut 4 bases from V and 0 bases from J, with 8 bases between. From germline, CDR1 is SGHRS and CDR2 YFSETQ. The CDR3 runs to 14 residues. The CDR3 coding sequence is TGCGCCAGCAGCGCCGGGGATAGCAATCAGCCCCAGCATTTT. Translation gives CASSAGDSNQPQHF.

In DNA form, the CDR3 reads TGTGCCTGGAGTGTTAGCGGTCAGTACAATGAGCAGTTCTTC. Its translation is CAWSVSGQYNEQFF. V is TRBV30 and J is TRBJ2-1; D is perhaps TRBD2 (6 bases). CDR1 and CDR2 (germline): GTSNPN, SVGIG (reference sequence). V gave up 0 bases and J gave up 4 bases, with 10 bases separating them. The CDR3 contains 14 residues.

The chain links TRBV9 to TRBJ1-5; D call uncertain. Trimming removed 2 bases at V and 3 bases at J, with 6 bases between. Germline CDR1 reads SGDLS; CDR2 reads YYNGEE. The CDR3 has 13 amino acids. The CDR3 loop is CASSVRDNQPQHF. The CDR3 nucleotides are TGTGCCAGCAGCGTGAGAGACAATCAGCCCCAGCATTTT.

This clone was observed many times. Its ends do not fully match the called genes, so a read error is possible. Other DNA variants within this sample encode the same CDR3. The chain combines TRBV6-1 with TRBJ1-5; TRBD1 matches at 11 bases. From germline, CDR1 is MNHNS and CDR2 SASEGT. The CDR3 sequence is 14 residues long. This CDR3 reads CASSWTGGNQPQHF. The CDR3 bases are TGTGCCAGCAGTTGGACAGGGGGCAACCAGCCCCAGCATTTT.